The 25 T cell receptor beta chains below were found in one sample sequenced in a study of T-cell reconstitution after alpha-beta-depleted transplantation in children. TCRbeta library construction was performed incorporating unique molecular identifiers. TCRdb passed the PCR reads through MiXCR, listing each CDR3 protein once. The data contain around 340,000 distinct CDR3 sequences, 10% to 15% of them singletons. Sequenced here: PBMCs, sampled from the stem cell graft. The receptors shown here come from a human donor who donated a stem cell graft to a child with Fanconi anemia.

J is TRBJ1-3 and V is TRBV29-1; D remains unclear. The CDR3 has 12 amino acids. Germline values: CDR1 SQVTM, CDR2 ANQGSEA. Trimming left V 6 bases short and J 3 bases short, with 9 bases between. CDR3 region: CSVDFGGNTIYF. For the CDR3, the DNA is TGCAGCGTAGACTTTGGTGGAAACACCATATATTTT.

This clonotype was picked up many times. This chain connects TRBV2 to TRBJ1-2, with a possible D match to TRBD1 (6 bases). Trimming pared 2 bases from V and 7 bases from J, leaving 11 bases between. There are 13 residues in the CDR3. Germline lookup yields CDR1 SNHLY and CDR2 FYNNEI. The CDR3, as DNA: TGTGCCAGCAGTGAAAGGGGGTTAACTGGCTACACCTTC. Translation gives CASSERGLTGYTF.

The chain couples TRBV10-3 to TRBJ2-4; D gene unclear. V was trimmed by 4 bases and J by 9 bases, leaving 22 bases between them. Germline values: CDR1 ENHRY, CDR2 SYGVKD. CDR3 length equals 16 residues. The CDR3 reads CAISATVTSGLGIQYF. The DNA of the CDR3 is TGTGCCATCAGTGCGACGGTAACTTCGGGCCTCGGCATTCAGTACTTC.

The chain couples TRBV19 to TRBJ1-6, with D unresolved. The V end was cut by 3 bases, the J end by 7 bases, with 10 bases between. The germline gives CDR1 LNHDA, CDR2 SQIVND (reference sequence). The CDR3 has 14 residues. The CDR3 spells CASSMAPANSPLHF. The CDR3, as DNA: TGTGCCAGTAGTATGGCCCCGGCAAATTCACCCCTCCACTTT.

This clonotype was picked up many times. V and J are TRBV7-9 and TRBJ1-1; 7 positions agree with TRBD1. The J segment lost 8 bases and the V segment lost 5 bases, leaving 5 bases of the junction unmatched. CDR3 size: 12 residues. Germline V lookup: CDR1 SEHNR, CDR2 FQNEAQ (reference sequence). This CDR3 is CASSDTDREAFF. CDR3 nucleotides: TGTGCCAGCAGCGATACGGACAGGGAAGCTTTCTTT.

V gene TRBV2 combines with J gene TRBJ2-3; no definite D call. There are 15 residues in the CDR3. Germline CDR1 and CDR2: SNHLY and FYNNEI. Trimming cost V 1 base and J 0 bases, with 8 bases left between them. The CDR3 reads CASSEGFTSTDTQYF. The CDR3 bases are TGTGCCAGCAGTGAAGGGTTTACTAGCACAGATACGCAGTATTTT.

The CDR3 DNA sequence: TGTGCCAGCAGCTTTACCACACAGGGGGCGGCGTTCTTC. This gives the protein CASSFTTQGAAFF. The V call is TRBV7-9, the J call TRBJ2-1, with TRBD1 matching 9 bases. Looked up from germline, CDR1 is SEHNR and CDR2 is FQNEAQ (reference sequence). This CDR3 region has 13 residues. Trimming took 3 bases from V and 15 from J; bases not matched to a gene: 9.

The table lists this clonotype with many counts. The V gene is TRBV24-1, the J gene TRBJ2-5; weak D call: TRBD2 (5 bases). V was trimmed by 6 bases and J by 3 bases, leaving 13 bases between them. Germline lookup yields CDR1 KGHDR and CDR2 SFDVKD. This CDR3 comprises 14 residues. The CDR3 DNA follows: TGTGCCACCAGTAGGAGTAGCGCCGAAGAGACCCAGTACTTC. It translates to CATSRSSAEETQYF.

This clonotype has more than one count but fewer than ten. The chain employs TRBV5-1 and TRBJ2-1; D not resolved. V was trimmed by 2 bases and J by 2 bases, leaving 14 bases between them. Germline-derived CDR1 and CDR2 are SGHRS and YFSETQ. The CDR3 runs 16 residues. The DNA of the CDR3 is TGCGCCAGCAGCTTTAGCTCAGGAGACCCCTACAATGAGCAGTTCTTC. Its translation: CASSFSSGDPYNEQFF. The full variable domain, completed using reference TRBV5-1 and TRBJ2-1, is KAGVTQTPRYLIKTRGQQVTLSCSPISGHRSVSWYQQTPGQGLQFLFEYFSETQRNKGNFPGRFSGRQFSNSRSEMNVSTLELGDSALYLCASSFSSGDPYNEQFFGPGTRLTVL.

This clonotype has at least ten counts. The chain recombines TRBV28 with TRBJ2-1, with a tentative D call TRBD1 (5 bases). Germline-derived CDR1 and CDR2 are MDHEN and SYDVKM. The length of the CDR3 is 12 residues. V lost 7 bases, J lost 6 bases, and 10 bases lay in between. CDR3 protein: CASTLTGNEQFF. As DNA, the CDR3 is TGTGCCAGCACCCTAACAGGCAATGAGCAGTTCTTC.

V is TRBV7-8 and J is TRBJ2-3; 12 positions match TRBD1. This CDR3 has 15 amino acids. The germline V gene encodes CDR1 SGHVS and CDR2 FQNEAQ. Germline trimming cut 5 bases from V and 6 bases from J; bases unmatched to any gene: 6. The CDR3: CASSPGQGAGDTQYF. In DNA form, the CDR3 reads TGTGCCAGCAGCCCGGGACAGGGGGCTGGGGATACGCAGTATTTT.

Many counts were recorded for this clonotype. V is TRBV20-1 and J is TRBJ1-2; D unclear. The CDR3 length is 13 residues. Germline V gives CDR1 DFQATT, CDR2 SNEGSKA (reference sequence). The V end lost 6 bases, the J end lost 0 bases, and 11 bases lay between the germline ends. The CDR3 here is CSAKENTNYGYTF. Here the CDR3 DNA reads TGCAGTGCCAAGGAGAATACTAACTATGGCTACACCTTC.

This clonotype was counted a few times. This sequence joins TRBV29-1 and TRBJ2-1; D is unclear. Trimming took 2 bases from V and 3 from J, leaving 2 bases between them. Per the germline V gene, CDR1 is SQVTM and CDR2 is ANQGSEA. The length of the CDR3 is 11 residues. The CDR3 sequence: CSVEYYNEQFF. The DNA for the CDR3 is TGCAGCGTTGAATACTACAATGAGCAGTTCTTC.

The table lists this clonotype with many counts. The chain recombines TRBV7-8 with TRBJ2-1, with 8 bases that match TRBD2. V was clipped by 4 bases and J by 5 bases; unmatched bases: 13. The CDR3 is 17 residues long. Germline V gene lookup returns CDR1 SGHVS and CDR2 FQNEAQ. The CDR3 sequence is CASSSRAAVAGNNEQFF. The CDR3 region has the DNA TGTGCCAGCAGCTCTCGGGCCGCGGTAGCGGGGAACAATGAGCAGTTCTTC. Looking up the rest from reference TRBV7-8 and TRBJ2-1 gives the full variable domain: GAGVSQSPRYKVAKRGQDVALRCDPISGHVSLFWYQQALGQGPEFLTYFQNEAQLDKSGLPSDRFFAERPEGSVSTLKIQRTQQEDSAVYLCASSSRAAVAGNNEQFFGPGTRLTVL.

This clonotype has only a few counts. The chain recombines TRBV6-1 with TRBJ1-4, with 7 bases lining up with TRBD1. J lost 8 bases, V lost 7 bases, and 10 bases had no gene match. Germline V lookup: CDR1 MNHNS, CDR2 SASEGT. The CDR3 length is 14 residues. The DNA of the CDR3 is TGTGCCAGCACCTCGACAGGGCCGAGAGAAAAACTGTTTTTT. It specifies CASTSTGPREKLFF.

V usage is TRBV6-2 or TRBV6-3 and J usage is TRBJ1-1, with D uncertain. CDR1 MNHEY and CDR2 SVGEGT come from the germline V gene. V lost 4 bases, J lost 1 base, and 7 bases lay in between. The CDR3 is 13 residues long. CDR3 loop: CASSWAENTEAFF. The CDR3 DNA is TGTGCCAGCAGTTGGGCGGAGAACACTGAAGCTTTCTTT.

This clonotype was observed a few times. V is TRBV7-9 and J is TRBJ2-3, with D perhaps TRBD1 or TRBD2 (5 bases each). The germline V gene has CDR1 SEHNR and CDR2 FQNEAQ (reference sequence). The CDR3 totals 14 residues. Trimming removed 2 bases at V and 6 bases at J, with 12 bases between. The CDR3 nucleotides are TGTGCCAGCAGCTTAAGGGACGTCGAGGATACGCAGTATTTT. Protein: CASSLRDVEDTQYF.

This clonotype has a count of ten or more. This rearrangement joins TRBV28 to TRBJ1-1; TRBD1 aligns across 7 bases. The CDR3 runs 13 residues. The J segment lost 7 bases and the V segment lost 3 bases, leaving 5 bases of the junction unmatched. Germline V gene data show CDR1 as MDHEN and CDR2 as SYDVKM. The CDR3 loop reads CASSLHRDSEAFF. Written as DNA, the CDR3 is TGTGCCAGCAGTTTGCACCGGGACAGTGAAGCTTTCTTT.

This clonotype turned up a few times. The chain uses TRBV5-5 and TRBJ2-3; 10 bases are shared with TRBD2. The V and J ends lost 1 base and 0 bases, in that order; junction bases with no gene match: 5. The CDR3 runs 17 residues. CDR1 and CDR2 from the germline V gene are SGHKS and YYEKEE (reference sequence). DNA of the CDR3: TGTGCCAGCAGCTTGTCTCTACTAGCGGGGAGCACAGATACGCAGTATTTT. It codes for CASSLSLLAGSTDTQYF.

The chain carries TRBV30 and TRBJ2-6, with D perhaps matching TRBD1 (5 bases). There are 15 residues in the CDR3. Trimming stripped 4 bases from V and 0 bases from J, with 10 bases between. Per germline, CDR1 GTSNPN and CDR2 SVGIG (reference sequence). CDR3 loop: CAWTLGASGANVLTF. The CDR3 bases are TGTGCCTGGACCCTTGGGGCCTCTGGGGCCAACGTCCTGACTTTC.

The sample holds many counts of this clonotype. The chain links TRBV29-1 to TRBJ2-1; the match to TRBD1 covers 10 bases. There are 14 residues in the CDR3. Germline CDR1 reads SQVTM; CDR2 reads ANQGSEA. The V gene end was trimmed by 6 bases and the J gene end by 10 bases; junction bases not matched to a gene: 12. The DNA of the CDR3 is TGCAGCGTGGAAACCGGGACAGGGGCGGGAGAGCAGTTCTTC. This encodes CSVETGTGAGEQFF.

V usage is TRBV5-1 and J usage is TRBJ1-1; 11 bases are shared with TRBD1. J gave up 1 base and V 4 bases, and 3 bases lay outside the gene matches. CDR3 length equals 15 residues. The germline V gene has CDR1 SGHRS and CDR2 YFSETQ. The CDR3 DNA follows: TGCGCCAGCAGCACGGGGACAGGGGGGAACACTGAAGCTTTCTTT. This gives the protein CASSTGTGGNTEAFF.

This clonotype has a count of ten or more. The V call is TRBV6-4, the J call TRBJ2-6; D ambiguous. Trimming cost V 3 bases and J 1 base, with 1 base left between them. Germline V CDR1 and CDR2: MRHNA, SNTAGT. The CDR3 is 13 amino acids. The chain's CDR3 is CASSDSGANVLTF. DNA of the CDR3: TGTGCCAGCAGTGATTCTGGGGCCAACGTCCTGACTTTC.

The rearrangement links TRBV5-1 to TRBJ2-1; D is possibly TRBD1 (6 bases). Germline CDR1 reads SGHRS; CDR2 reads YFSETQ. V was shortened by 4 bases and J by 1 base, with 12 bases between the two germline ends. CDR3 length: 15 amino acids. CDR3 amino acids: CASSVGGNSYNEQFF. CDR3 DNA sequence: TGCGCCAGCAGCGTAGGGGGTAATTCCTACAATGAGCAGTTCTTC.

This chain uses TRBV6-2 or TRBV6-3 with TRBJ2-2, with TRBD1 matching 10 bases. The CDR3 sequence is 17 residues long. The V segment lost 8 bases and the J segment 6 bases; nucleotides outside the gene matches: 15. Germline V gene data show CDR1 as MNHEY and CDR2 as SVGEGT. The CDR3 DNA sequence: TGTGCCAGCGGTCGGGACAGGGGAAGTGGGGCACCCGGGGAGCTGTTTTTT. Protein: CASGRDRGSGAPGELFF.